The 27 T cell receptor beta chains reported below all come from one sample, sequenced in a study of T cells in Graves' hyperthyroidism and ophthalmopathy (dated by TCRdb to about 2019). Library preparation employed multiplex PCR. Sequencing took place on an Illumina HiSeq 2000. The TCR beta CDR3 regions were amplified from the RNA transcripts. The TCR CDR3 was subjected to a first round of RT-PCR using the HTBI primer set and the Qiagen OneStep RT-PCR kit. TCRdb trimmed public reads at Q25 via fastp, called clones via MiXCR and kept in-frame beta chains. Rows are unified per CDR3 protein, each entry keeping the most common DNA and genes. Present in this sample are roughly 500,000 distinct CDR3 sequences, approximately 13% of which were seen just once. Around 5.4% of the sample is taken by the ten largest. The sequenced sample consisted of blood. The receptors stem from a woman in her twenties or thirties with Graves' hyperthyroidism that later progressed to Graves' ophthalmopathy.

The chain joins TRBV9 to TRBJ2-3, with 9 bases fitting TRBD2. CDR3 length: 19 residues. Trimming removed 3 bases from V and 5 bases from J; junction bases left unmatched: 19. From germline, CDR1 is SGDLS and CDR2 YYNGEE. CDR3 sequence (DNA): TGTGCCAGCAGCGAGCGGGGGATCAATATAGCGGGAGCGGAAGATACGCAGTATTTT. Protein sequence: CASSERGINIAGAEDTQYF.

The CDR3 loop reads CASIAGTANTGELFF. Written as DNA, the CDR3 is TGTGCCAGCATAGCCGGGACAGCGAACACCGGGGAGCTGTTTTTT. The rearrangement joins TRBV6-1 to TRBJ2-2, with TRBD1 matching 7 bases. Trimming removed 7 bases from V and 0 bases from J; junction bases left unmatched: 5. The CDR3 totals 15 residues. CDR1 and CDR2 from the germline V gene are MNHNS and SASEGT.

This chain joins TRBV11-3 and TRBJ1-4; 9 nucleotides align to TRBD1. The CDR3 extends over 18 amino acids. Trimming at V came to 6 bases and at J to 8 bases, leaving 19 bases not matched to a gene. The V gene's germline CDR1 is SGHNT and CDR2 YENEEA. The DNA for the CDR3 is TGTGCCAGCAGTTCTCCGGACAGGGGCTCAAACGAGGGGGAAAAACTGTTTTTT. This sequence encodes CASSSPDRGSNEGEKLFF.

This clonotype was observed many times. The chain has TRBV15 and TRBJ1-5, with D perhaps matching TRBD1 (6 bases). CDR1 and CDR2 from the germline V gene are LNHNV and YYDKDF (reference sequence). The CDR3 is 13 residues long. Trimming pared 5 bases from V and 7 bases from J, leaving 12 bases between. DNA of the CDR3: TGTGCCACCAGCTCCAACGGGGGCCAGCCCCAGCATTTT. This gives the protein CATSSNGGQPQHF.

This clonotype was counted a single time. Likely a read error: the CDR3 ends without its conserved phenylalanine or tryptophan. The chain employs TRBV19 and TRBJ1-1; weak D call: TRBD1 (5 bases). This CDR3 has 11 amino acids. The germline CDR1 and CDR2 sequences are LNHDA and SQIVND (reference sequence). Trimming took off 7 bases at V and 5 bases at J, with 8 bases between the two ends. The CDR3 loop is CASNSGTEAFL. The CDR3 DNA sequence: TGTGCCAGTAACTCAGGGACTGAAGCTTTCCTT.

At least ten counts were recorded for this clonotype. The J gene is TRBJ2-2, the V gene TRBV28, with 7 bases fitting TRBD2. Germline values: CDR1 MDHEN, CDR2 SYDVKM. CDR3 length: 14 residues. V lost 6 bases and J lost 6; bases outside the gene matches: 7. The CDR3 DNA reads TGTGCCAGCAGGGATGGCGGGAGCGCCGGGGAGCTGTTTTTT. Translation: CASRDGGSAGELFF.

This clonotype was observed at least ten times. The genes are TRBV18 and TRBJ2-7; 9 bases are a match to TRBD2. The V segment lost 3 bases and the J segment 0 bases; nucleotides outside the gene matches: 6. Germline V gene lookup returns CDR1 KGHSH and CDR2 LQKENI. This CDR3 region has 16 residues. DNA of the CDR3: TGTGCCAGCTCACCCCTGGCGGGAGGGAGCTCCTACGAGCAGTACTTC. Residues: CASSPLAGGSSYEQYF.

This clonotype has at least ten counts. The chain joins TRBV7-6 to TRBJ2-5, with 9 bases fitting TRBD1. The CDR3 covers 14 residues. The V segment lost 1 base and the J segment 4 bases; nucleotides outside the gene matches: 1. Looked up from germline, CDR1 is SGHVS and CDR2 is FNYEAQ. CDR3 protein: CASSLGTGAETQYF. The CDR3 coding sequence is TGTGCCAGCAGCTTAGGGACAGGGGCAGAGACCCAGTACTTC.

The V call is TRBV7-2, the J call TRBJ2-2; 9 positions match TRBD2. This CDR3 contains 17 residues. CDR1 SGHTA and CDR2 FQGNSA come from the germline V gene. V lost 4 bases to trimming and J lost 6 bases; unmatched junction nucleotides: 12. The CDR3 DNA reads as TGTGCCAGCAGCTACCCCGTCGTTAGCGGGAGCCCCGGGGAGCTGTTTTTT. Translating it yields CASSYPVVSGSPGELFF.

This clonotype was counted ten times or more. V is TRBV29-1 and J is TRBJ1-1; D may be TRBD1 (6 bases). The CDR3 has 14 residues. V lost 7 bases and J lost 2, with 17 bases in between. From germline, CDR1 is SQVTM and CDR2 ANQGSEA. CDR3 coding DNA: TGCAGCGGAGGGTTTGGGGGCTTTAACACTGAAGCTTTCTTT. Its translation is CSGGFGGFNTEAFF.

This clonotype appeared a single time. This chain links TRBV29-1 with TRBJ1-2; 9 bases are a match to TRBD1. Per germline, CDR1 SQVTM and CDR2 ANQGSEA. The CDR3 loop spans 13 amino acids. After removal of 4 bases from V and 4 bases from J, the junction contained 4 bases not matched to a gene. The CDR3 is CSVAGQGSYGYTF. CDR3 bases: TGCAGCGTTGCCGGACAGGGGAGCTATGGCTACACCTTC.

J is TRBJ2-1 and V is TRBV2; D perhaps matches TRBD1 (5 bases). Germline CDR1 and CDR2: SNHLY and FYNNEI. Deletions cut 3 bases from V and 10 bases from J, with 13 bases between. The CDR3 covers 13 residues. The CDR3 is CASSDSGPYEQFF. The CDR3 bases are TGTGCCAGCAGTGATTCAGGGCCCTACGAGCAGTTCTTC. Supplemented by reference TRBV2 and TRBJ2-1, the full variable domain reads EPEVTQTPSHQVTQMGQEVILRCVPISNHLYFYWYRQILGQKVEFLVSFYNNEISEKSEIFDDQFSVERPDGSNFTLKIRSTKLEDSAMYFCASSDSGPYEQFFGPGTRLTVL.

This clonotype has more than one count but fewer than ten. The chain employs TRBV7-6 and TRBJ1-5; D remains unclear. The length of the CDR3 is 15 residues. CDR1 SGHVS and CDR2 FNYEAQ come from the germline V gene. V was shortened by 5 bases and J by 5 bases, with 16 bases between the two germline ends. CDR3 in amino acids: CASSPRAGWHQPQHF. Here the CDR3 DNA reads TGTGCCAGCAGCCCCCGGGCGGGTTGGCATCAGCCCCAGCATTTT. The variable domain in full, with the rest retrieved from reference TRBV7-6 and TRBJ1-5, is GAGVSQSPRYKVTKRGQDVALRCDPISGHVSLYWYRQALGQGPEFLTYFNYEAQQDKSGLPNDRFSAERPEGSISTLTIQRTEQRDSAMYRCASSPRAGWHQPQHFGDGTRLSIL.

In this sample, this clonotype turned up many times. This chain uses TRBV2 with TRBJ1-5; the D gene is possibly TRBD1 (6 bases). V lost 3 bases to trimming and J lost 1 base, with 10 bases between them. Germline V gene data show CDR1 as SNHLY and CDR2 as FYNNEI. CDR3 length: 15 residues. CDR3 DNA sequence: TGTGCCAGCAGTGACGGGAGGGGGAGCAATCAGCCCCAGCATTTT. Protein product: CASSDGRGSNQPQHF.

The V gene is TRBV7-2, the J gene TRBJ2-1; 11 nucleotides agree with TRBD2. The J call may be faulty, since TRBJ2-7 better matches the DNA end. The germline gives CDR1 SGHTA, CDR2 FQGNSA. The CDR3 has 16 amino acids. CDR3 residues: CASSRTSGSVYNEQYF. The CDR3 bases are TGTGCCAGCAGCCGTACTAGCGGGAGTGTCTACAATGAGCAGTACTTC.

Comments on this clonotype: Compared with germline, one end of the junction differs, possibly owing to a read error. The gene calls are TRBV11-2 and TRBJ2-3; 7 nucleotides line up with TRBD1. The CDR3 runs to 15 residues. Germline V CDR1 and CDR2: SGHAT, FQNNGV. The CDR3 DNA sequence: TGTGCCAGCAGCCCCAGAGGACAGGTCACAGATACGCAGTACTTT. Its translation is CASSPRGQVTDTQYF.

This sequence joins TRBV13 and TRBJ1-2; 8 bases line up with TRBD1. Looked up from germline, CDR1 is PRHDT and CDR2 is FYEKMQ (reference sequence). This CDR3 contains 15 residues. J was trimmed by 3 bases and V by 5 bases; bases with no gene match: 8. The CDR3 loop is CASSGKDRVDYGYTF. The CDR3 DNA reads as TGTGCCAGCAGCGGAAAGGACAGGGTAGACTATGGCTACACCTTC.

This clonotype was seen many times. This chain links TRBV20-1 with TRBJ1-1; the match to TRBD1 covers 9 bases. There are 13 residues in the CDR3. Trimming took 7 bases from V and 4 from J; bases not matched to a gene: 7. CDR1 is DFQATT and CDR2 is SNEGSKA in the germline V gene (reference sequence). In nucleotides, the CDR3 is TGCAGTGTTTGGACAGGGGCCGGCACTGAAGCTTTCTTT. Its protein product is CSVWTGAGTEAFF.

The rearrangement links TRBV4-1 to TRBJ1-1, with 8 bases that match TRBD1. V was pared by 1 base and J by 2 bases, with 6 bases of the junction left unmatched. The V gene's germline CDR1 is MGHRA and CDR2 YSYEKL. CDR3 size: 16 residues. The DNA of the CDR3 is TGCGCCAGCAGCCAAGGCTACAGGGGGAGAAACACTGAAGCTTTCTTT. This sequence encodes CASSQGYRGRNTEAFF.

About this clonotype: A read error is possible here, since a much larger clone lies one base away. The chain has TRBV18 and TRBJ1-3; D might be TRBD1 (5 bases). Germline V gives CDR1 KGHSH, CDR2 LQKENI. The CDR3 is 14 residues long. CDR3 sequence: CVSSPPVRENTIYF. The CDR3 DNA is TGTGTCAGCTCACCACCGGTCAGGGAGAACACCATATATTTT.

V usage is TRBV12-3 or TRBV12-4 and J usage is TRBJ2-1; TRBD2 aligns across 10 bases. CDR3 length: 18 residues. The V and J ends lost 3 bases and 3 bases, in that order; junction bases with no gene match: 11. In DNA form, the CDR3 reads TGTGCCAGCAGTTTTAGGCTAGCGGGAGCAGTTTTCTACAATGAGCAGTTCTTC. Its protein product is CASSFRLAGAVFYNEQFF.

Many counts were recorded for this clonotype. J is TRBJ1-3 and V is TRBV2; D is undetermined. CDR1 SNHLY and CDR2 FYNNEI come from the germline V gene. V lost 7 bases and J 0 bases, leaving 10 bases between the germline ends. This CDR3 has 14 amino acids. The CDR3 protein is CASKADNSGNTIYF. In DNA, the CDR3 is TGTGCCAGCAAAGCAGACAACTCTGGAAACACCATATATTTT.

This clonotype was observed at least ten times. The V call is TRBV27, the J call TRBJ1-3; D remains ambiguous. V gave up 0 bases and J gave up 3 bases, with 6 bases separating them. This CDR3 is built from 14 residues. Germline assignment: CDR1 MNHEY and CDR2 SMNVEV (reference sequence). The DNA for the CDR3 is TGTGCCAGCAGTTTATCGTTTAGTGGAAACACCATATATTTT. Translating gives CASSLSFSGNTIYF.

This clonotype was detected ten times or more. The chain is built from TRBV7-9 and TRBJ2-4; D may be TRBD1 (6 bases). Germline assignment: CDR1 SEHNR and CDR2 FQNEAQ (reference sequence). V lost 3 bases and J 8 bases, leaving 17 bases between the germline ends. CDR3 length: 15 residues. The CDR3 spells CASSLLQGDRDIQYF. In nucleotides, the CDR3 is TGTGCCAGCAGCTTGCTACAGGGAGATAGGGACATTCAGTACTTC.

This clonotype was recorded a few times. Being one base from a much bigger clone, this may be a read error. The chain combines TRBV7-8 with TRBJ1-6; D unclear. Germline V gene data show CDR1 as SGHVS and CDR2 as FQNEAQ. This CDR3 comprises 15 residues. The V end was cut by 5 bases, the J end by 7 bases, with 15 bases between. This CDR3 is CASSLRPEENSPLHF. The CDR3 coding sequence is TGTGCCAGCAGCCTAAGACCGGAAGAGAATTCACCCCTCCACTTT.

This clonotype was seen more than once but under ten times. The CDR3 DNA reads as TGTGCCAGCAGTTACTTTCCAGAGGGGGGCCAATACGAGCAGTACTTC. Amino acid sequence: CASSYFPEGGQYEQYF. The rearrangement joins TRBV6-2 or TRBV6-3 to TRBJ2-7; D possibly matches TRBD1 or TRBD2 (6 bases each). There are 16 residues in the CDR3. Germline V gives CDR1 MNHEY, CDR2 SVGEGT. The V gene lost 1 base and the J gene lost 4 bases, with 17 bases spanning the gap.

The chain has TRBV20-1 and TRBJ1-5; a weak D match, TRBD1 (6 bases). Germline V gene data show CDR1 as DFQATT and CDR2 as SNEGSKA (reference sequence). The V end lost 7 bases, the J end lost 7 bases, and 17 bases lay between the germline ends. CDR3 length: 13 residues. The CDR3 reads CSGGRRGEQPQHF. In DNA form, the CDR3 reads TGCAGTGGAGGTCGCAGGGGTGAACAGCCCCAGCATTTT.